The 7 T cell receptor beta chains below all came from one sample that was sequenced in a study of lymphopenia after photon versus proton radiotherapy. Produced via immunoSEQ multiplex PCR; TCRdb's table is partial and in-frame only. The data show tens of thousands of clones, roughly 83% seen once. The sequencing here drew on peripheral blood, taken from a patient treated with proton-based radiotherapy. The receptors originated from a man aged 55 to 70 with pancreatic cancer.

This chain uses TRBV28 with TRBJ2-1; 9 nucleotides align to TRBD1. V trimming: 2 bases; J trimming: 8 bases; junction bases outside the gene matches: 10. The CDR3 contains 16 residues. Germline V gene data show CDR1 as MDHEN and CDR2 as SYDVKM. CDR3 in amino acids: CASSLTGPGQGHEQFF. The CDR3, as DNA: TGTGCCAGCAGTTTAACTGGCCCGGGACAGGGCCATGAGCAGTTCTTC.

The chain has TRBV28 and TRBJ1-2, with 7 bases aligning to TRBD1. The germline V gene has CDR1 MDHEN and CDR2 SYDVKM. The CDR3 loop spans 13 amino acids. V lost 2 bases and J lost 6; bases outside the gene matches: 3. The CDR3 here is CASSLNRGHGYTF. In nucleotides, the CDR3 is TGTGCCAGCAGTTTAAACAGGGGCCATGGCTACACCTTC.

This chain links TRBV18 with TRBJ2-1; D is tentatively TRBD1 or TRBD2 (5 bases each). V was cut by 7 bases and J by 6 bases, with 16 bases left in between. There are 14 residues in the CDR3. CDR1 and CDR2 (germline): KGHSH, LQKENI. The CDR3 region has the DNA TGTGCCAGCTATGGGGGAGTAGTCGGCAATGAGCAGTTCTTC. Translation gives CASYGGVVGNEQFF.

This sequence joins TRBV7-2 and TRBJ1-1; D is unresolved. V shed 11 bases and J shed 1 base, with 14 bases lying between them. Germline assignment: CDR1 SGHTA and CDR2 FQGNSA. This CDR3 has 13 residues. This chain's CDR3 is CASKVSQNTEAFF. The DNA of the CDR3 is TGTGCCTCGAAAGTCAGCCAGAACACTGAAGCTTTCTTT.

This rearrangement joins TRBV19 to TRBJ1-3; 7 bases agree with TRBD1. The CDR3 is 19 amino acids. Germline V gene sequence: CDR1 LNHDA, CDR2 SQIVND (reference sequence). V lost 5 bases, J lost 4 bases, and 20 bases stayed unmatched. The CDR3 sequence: CASSLPGDRFQKSGNTIYF. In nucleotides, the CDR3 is TGTGCCAGTAGTCTTCCAGGGGACAGATTTCAGAAGTCGGGAAACACCATATATTTT.

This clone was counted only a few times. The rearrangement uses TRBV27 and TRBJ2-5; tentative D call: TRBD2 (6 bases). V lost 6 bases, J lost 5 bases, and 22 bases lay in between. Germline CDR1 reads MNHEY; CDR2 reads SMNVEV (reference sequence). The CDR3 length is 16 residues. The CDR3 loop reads CASRKTPGLSRETQYF. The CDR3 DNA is TGTGCCAGCAGAAAAACTCCGGGACTTTCGAGGGAGACCCAGTACTTC.

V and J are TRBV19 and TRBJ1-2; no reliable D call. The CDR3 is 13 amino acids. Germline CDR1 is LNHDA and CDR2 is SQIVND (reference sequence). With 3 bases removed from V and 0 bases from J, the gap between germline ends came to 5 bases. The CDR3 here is CASSILANYGYTF. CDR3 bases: TGTGCCAGTAGTATTCTTGCTAACTATGGCTACACCTTC.